This is a list of T cell receptor beta chains from one sample in a study of early T cells in non-severe SARS-CoV-2 infection. Via MiXCR, TCRdb re-called the 5' RACE reads, giving one row per CDR3 protein. The data contain roughly 83,000 distinct CDR3 sequences, roughly 12% of them singletons. The material sequenced was whole blood, taken at baseline. The receptors originated from an adult who was a healthcare worker with PCR-confirmed SARS-CoV-2 infection or an uninfected control (not recorded which). CDR3s include the opening cysteine and the closing phenylalanine or tryptophan. Fields, in order: clone size, CDR3 length, D gene, J gene, V gene, CDR3 protein, CDR3 DNA. A D gene is named only where the DNA matches it firmly. Clone size is shown for a subset of rows, as once, few, many or a class of expanded clone.

NA,17,TRBD1,TRBJ1-3,TRBV27,CASSPRQGKSSGNTIYF,TGTGCCAGCAGTCCACGACAGGGAAAATCCTCTGGAAACACCATATATTTT
NA,13,NA,TRBJ1-2,TRBV6-5,CASSLGQGPGYTF,TGTGCCAGCAGCCTGGGACAAGGGCCCGGCTACACCTTC
few,13,TRBD2,TRBJ2-7,TRBV28,CASSLGGSNEQYF,TGTGCCAGCAGTTTGGGGGGGAGCAACGAGCAGTACTTC
NA,14,TRBD1,TRBJ2-5,TRBV12-5,CASGPDRDGETQYF,TGTGCTAGTGGACCCGACAGGGACGGCGAGACCCAGTACTTC
few,15,NA,TRBJ1-3,TRBV21-1,CASSKGQGQGNTIYF,TGTGCCAGCAGCAAAGGGCAGGGGCAAGGAAACACCATATATTTT
many,17,NA,TRBJ1-3,TRBV6-5,CASSYSWQSLSGNTIYF,TGTGCCAGCAGTTACTCGTGGCAGTCCCTCTCTGGAAACACCATATATTTT
few,12,TRBD1,TRBJ1-2,TRBV30,CAYVDRGNGYTF,TGTGCCTACGTGGACAGGGGGAATGGCTACACCTTC
few,13,NA,TRBJ2-5,TRBV6-6,CASSARGEETQYF,TGTGCCAGCAGTGCTAGAGGGGAAGAGACCCAGTACTTC
once,13,NA,TRBJ1-1,TRBV19,CASSNTGDTEAFF,TGTGCCAGTAGTAATACAGGTGACACTGAAGCTTTCTTT
NA,15,TRBD2,TRBJ2-7,TRBV6-6,CASSGGGGSSYEQYF,TGTGCCAGCAGTGGGGGGGGAGGATCCTCCTACGAGCAGTACTTC
NA,13,NA,TRBJ2-1,TRBV11-2,CASSFSAANEQFF,TGTGCCAGCAGCTTTTCTGCGGCAAATGAGCAGTTCTTC
few,15,NA,TRBJ2-6,TRBV12-3/TRBV12-4,CASSLPGSGANVLTF,TGTGCCAGCAGTCTTCCGGGCTCTGGGGCCAACGTCCTGACTTTC
NA,13,TRBD1,TRBJ1-4,TRBV12-3/TRBV12-4,CASSVDRAEKLFF,TGTGCCAGCAGTGTGGACAGGGCTGAAAAACTGTTTTTT
few,16,NA,TRBJ2-1,TRBV7-9,CASSLGRGTHPGEQFF,TGTGCCAGCAGCTTAGGACGGGGGACCCACCCAGGTGAGCAGTTCTTC
NA,12,NA,TRBJ2-5,TRBV20-1,CSASREKETQYF,TGCAGTGCTAGCAGAGAGAAAGAGACCCAGTACTTC
few,15,TRBD2,TRBJ2-3,TRBV11-2,CASSFRLAGEDTQYF,TGTGCCAGCAGCTTCAGACTAGCGGGAGAGGATACGCAGTATTTT
many,15,NA,TRBJ2-6,TRBV9,CASSGGTSGANVLTF,TGTGCCAGCAGCGGGGGGACCTCTGGGGCCAACGTCCTGACTTTC
many,14,NA,TRBJ1-4,TRBV6-6,CASSYDESNEKLFF,TGTGCCAGCAGTTACGACGAATCTAATGAAAAACTGTTTTTT
few,18,TRBD1,TRBJ2-6,TRBV3-1,CASSQVRTGRSGANVLTF,TGTGCCAGCAGCCAAGTGCGGACAGGGCGTTCTGGGGCCAACGTCCTGACTTTC
few,15,TRBD1,TRBJ1-1,TRBV13,CASSLGQRLNTEAFF,TGTGCCAGCAGCTTGGGACAGAGACTTAACACTGAAGCTTTCTTT
many,19,NA,TRBJ2-6,TRBV28,CASSLLTMDSRSGANVLIF,TGTGCCAGCAGTTTATTGACCATGGACAGCCGCTCGGGGGCCAACGTCCTGATTTTC
few,14,NA,TRBJ1-2,TRBV28,CASSPGIANYGYTF,TGTGCCAGCAGTCCAGGCATAGCTAACTATGGCTACACCTTC
NA,18,TRBD2,TRBJ2-2,TRBV24-1,CATSDSTSGGANTGELFF,TGTGCCACCAGTGATTCGACTAGCGGGGGGGCGAACACCGGGGAGCTGTTTTTT
NA,15,NA,TRBJ2-3,TRBV7-2,CASSRVWVGTDTQYF,TGTGCCAGCAGCAGGGTGTGGGTGGGCACAGATACGCAGTATTTT
many,15,NA,TRBJ2-2,TRBV2,CASSEGISGLGELFF,TGTGCCAGCAGTGAAGGGATTTCGGGCCTCGGGGAGCTGTTTTTT
many,15,NA,TRBJ2-7,TRBV7-9,CASSLDPVNAYEQYF,TGTGCCAGCAGCCTGGACCCTGTCAATGCCTACGAGCAGTACTTC
few,16,TRBD2,TRBJ2-2,TRBV29-1,CSVEDWTSGRTGELFF,TGCAGCGTTGAAGATTGGACTAGCGGGAGAACCGGGGAGCTGTTTTTT
few,17,NA,TRBJ2-2,TRBV3-1,CASSQDRPGNPKGELFF,TGTGCCAGCAGCCAAGATCGACCGGGGAACCCTAAAGGGGAGCTGTTTTTT
NA,15,TRBD2,TRBJ2-7,TRBV6-5,CASSYSLAGSYEQYF,TGTGCCAGCAGTTACTCTTTAGCGGGGTCCTACGAGCAGTACTTC
few,15,NA,TRBJ1-6,TRBV11-2,CASSLIVSSNSPLHF,TGTGCCAGCAGCTTAATAGTCAGCTCTAATTCACCCCTCCACTTT